A single TCR beta chain is shown here with its context. Its antigen remains unknown. Several immunoSEQ 96-well plates shared each subset's DNA, each plate a replicate. This table comes from immunoSEQ multiplex PCR, and its TCRdb copy is limited to in-frame clones, with some not included. The table shows more than 2 million clones, with around 95% occurring only once. It was CD45RO-negative cells, positively selected for CCR7, that made up naive CD8 cells, with terminally differentiated effector memory CD45RA+ cells excluded. The sample belongs to a study of shared clonotypes between healthy human individuals. Study details: Plates per donor: three CD4 naive, three CD4 memory, two CD8 naive, one CD8 memory. Study-level results: Rarefaction analysis demonstrated incomplete sorted-subset sequencing notwithstanding large depth. It was the non-shared clonotypes that had lower generation probabilities than clonotypes shared by all four donors.

V dropped 3 bases and J dropped 7 bases, with 9 bases sitting between them. Germline V lookup: CDR1 SEHNR, CDR2 FQNEAQ (reference sequence). This CDR3 spans 13 amino acids. The receptor was derived from a man younger than 30 in good health. Some clones in this sample may be carry-over from other donors' samples. Sequencing was carried out using naive CD8+ T cells from PBMCs. V and J are TRBV7-9 and TRBJ1-4; D unclear. CDR3 bases: TGTGCCAGCAGCTTCCCTCTCGGTGAAAAACTGTTTTTT. It is translated as CASSFPLGEKLFF.